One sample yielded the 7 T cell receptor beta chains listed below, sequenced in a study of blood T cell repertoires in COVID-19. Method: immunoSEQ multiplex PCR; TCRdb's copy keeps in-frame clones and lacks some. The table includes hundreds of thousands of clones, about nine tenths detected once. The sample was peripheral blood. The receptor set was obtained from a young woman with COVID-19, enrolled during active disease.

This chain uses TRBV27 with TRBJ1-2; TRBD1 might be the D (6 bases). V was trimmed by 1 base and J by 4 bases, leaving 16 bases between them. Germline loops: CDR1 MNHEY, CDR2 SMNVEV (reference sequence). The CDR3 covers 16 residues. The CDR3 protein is CASSLFGQPRAYGYTF. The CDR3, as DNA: TGTGCCAGCAGTTTATTCGGACAGCCAAGAGCCTATGGCTACACCTTC.

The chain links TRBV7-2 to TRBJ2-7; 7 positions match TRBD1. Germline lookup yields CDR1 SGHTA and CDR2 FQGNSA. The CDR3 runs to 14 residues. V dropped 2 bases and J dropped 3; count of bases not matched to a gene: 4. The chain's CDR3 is CASSLPGQLYEQYF. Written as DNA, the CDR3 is TGTGCCAGCAGCTTACCGGGACAGCTCTACGAGCAGTACTTC.

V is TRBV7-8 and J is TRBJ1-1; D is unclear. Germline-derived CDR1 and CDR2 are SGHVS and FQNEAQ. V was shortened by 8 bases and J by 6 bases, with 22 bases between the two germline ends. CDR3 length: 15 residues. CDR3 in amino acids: CASSLHTEGRAEAFF. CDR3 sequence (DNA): TGTGCCAGCTCCCTCCACACGGAGGGAAGGGCTGAAGCTTTCTTT.

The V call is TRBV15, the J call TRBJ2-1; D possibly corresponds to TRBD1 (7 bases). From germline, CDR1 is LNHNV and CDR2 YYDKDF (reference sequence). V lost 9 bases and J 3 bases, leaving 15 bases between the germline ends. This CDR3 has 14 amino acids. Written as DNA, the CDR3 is TGTGCCACTCACCAGGGGGGAATCTACAATGAGCAGTTCTTC. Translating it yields CATHQGGIYNEQFF.

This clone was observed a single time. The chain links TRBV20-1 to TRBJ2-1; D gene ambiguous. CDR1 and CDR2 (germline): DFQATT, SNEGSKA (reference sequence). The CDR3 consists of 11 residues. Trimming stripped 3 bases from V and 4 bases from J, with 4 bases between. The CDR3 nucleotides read TGCAGTGCTAGCGTGTACAATGAGCAGTTCTTC. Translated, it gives CSASVYNEQFF.

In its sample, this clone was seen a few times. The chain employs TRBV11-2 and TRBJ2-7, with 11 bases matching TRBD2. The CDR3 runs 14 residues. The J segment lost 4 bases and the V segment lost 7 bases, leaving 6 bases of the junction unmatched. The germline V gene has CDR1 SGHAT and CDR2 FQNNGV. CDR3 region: CASKASGGWYEQYF. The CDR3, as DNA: TGTGCCAGCAAGGCTAGCGGGGGGTGGTACGAGCAGTACTTC.

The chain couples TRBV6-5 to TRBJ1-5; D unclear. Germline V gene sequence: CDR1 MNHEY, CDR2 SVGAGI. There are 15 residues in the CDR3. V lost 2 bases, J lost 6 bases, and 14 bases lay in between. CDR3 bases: TGTGCCAGCAGTTACCCCGGAGGGCGAGGTCAGCCCCAGCATTTT. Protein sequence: CASSYPGGRGQPQHF.